The 2 T cell receptor beta chains below come from one sample, sequenced in a study of shared clonotypes between healthy human individuals. Clones were read by immunoSEQ multiplex PCR, and TCRdb kept only the in-frame ones, dropping some. Among 2 million or so clones listed, 90% to 95% were seen once. Material for sequencing was naive CD4+ T cells sorted from blood. This sample's subset: CD45RA+ positively selected. All receptors come from a young man in good health.

Concerning this clone itself: The sample has other DNA sequences that encode this CDR3 too. The rearrangement uses TRBV9 and TRBJ1-5; 10 nucleotides match TRBD1. Germline CDR1 and CDR2: SGDLS and YYNGEE. The CDR3 extends over 15 amino acids. V gave up 0 bases and J gave up 6 bases; unmatched junction bases: 3. CDR3: CASSVGQGAGQPQHF. CDR3 DNA: TGTGCCAGCAGCGTAGGACAGGGGGCCGGTCAGCCCCAGCATTTT.

This chain links TRBV7-8 with TRBJ2-5; 8 bases are a match to TRBD2. With V trimmed by 5 bases and J by 5 bases, 19 bases remained unmatched. Germline CDR1 and CDR2: SGHVS and FQNEAQ. The CDR3 is 18 amino acids. The CDR3 loop is CASSPSQRESAYGETQYF. Here the CDR3 DNA reads TGTGCCAGCAGCCCGTCCCAGCGGGAGTCCGCGTATGGTGAGACCCAGTACTTC.